One sample yielded the 29 T cell receptor beta chains listed below, sequenced in a study of TIL therapy for anti-PD-1-resistant metastatic lung cancer. Sequencing used immunoSEQ v3. Profiled with immunoSEQ multiplex PCR; TCRdb holds only in-frame clones, not every one. The profile shows tens of thousands of clones, about two thirds of them singletons. Sample time point: pre-treatment sample, taken before nivolumab and TIL therapy. Sequenced here: blood, sampled at baseline. The receptors shown here come from a person aged 25-85 years with non-small cell lung cancer.

This chain uses TRBV5-8 with TRBJ2-7; weak D call: TRBD2 (6 bases). Germline lookup yields CDR1 SGHTS and CDR2 YDEGEE. The CDR3 is 17 residues long. Deletions cut 0 bases from V and 2 bases from J, with 18 bases between. This CDR3 reads CASSLAFGGLLTYEQYF. The CDR3 nucleotides are TGTGCCAGCAGCTTGGCTTTTGGGGGACTCCTTACCTACGAGCAGTACTTC.

The chain joins TRBV5-1 to TRBJ1-6; 10 bases align to TRBD1. CDR1 and CDR2 (germline): SGHRS, YFSETQ. The V and J ends lost 1 base and 7 bases, in that order; junction bases with no gene match: 5. The CDR3 contains 16 residues. CDR3 region: CASSLSGDRGNSPLHF. CDR3 sequence (DNA): TGCGCCAGCAGCTTGAGTGGGGACAGGGGAAATTCACCCCTCCACTTT.

This rearrangement joins TRBV4-1 to TRBJ2-1; 13 bases are shared with TRBD2. The CDR3 totals 16 residues. Germline V CDR1 and CDR2: MGHRA, YSYEKL. The J segment lost 5 bases and the V segment lost 5 bases, leaving 6 bases of the junction unmatched. For the CDR3, the DNA is TGCGCCAGCAGCGACCGGACTAGCGGGAGAAACAATGAGCAGTTCTTC. Encoded protein: CASSDRTSGRNNEQFF.

This clone was seen only a few times. This sample also contains other DNA sequences that code for the same CDR3. The V call is TRBV7-9, the J call TRBJ2-3, with TRBD2 matching 7 bases. This CDR3 region has 15 residues. The germline CDR1 and CDR2 sequences are SEHNR and FQNEAQ (reference sequence). V dropped 4 bases and J dropped 1; count of bases not matched to a gene: 5. CDR3 bases: TGTGCCAGCAGCTCCTCTAGCGGAGGCACAGATACGCAGTATTTT. It translates to CASSSSSGGTDTQYF. Looking up the rest from reference TRBV7-9 and TRBJ2-3 gives the full variable domain: DTGVSQNPRHKITKRGQNVTFRCDPISEHNRLYWYRQTLGQGPEFLTYFQNEAQLEKSRLLSDRFSAERPKGSFSTLEIQRTEQGDSAMYLCASSSSSGGTDTQYFGPGTRLTVL.

J is TRBJ2-7 and V is TRBV10-3, with TRBD2 matching over 9 bases. Per the germline V gene, CDR1 is ENHRY and CDR2 is SYGVKD. The CDR3 consists of 14 residues. J gave up 7 bases and V 2 bases, and 6 bases lay outside the gene matches. The CDR3 bases are TGTGCCATCAGTGAGCTAGCGGGGTCGGGAGAGCAGTACTTC. Its translation is CAISELAGSGEQYF.

This sequence joins TRBV5-6 and TRBJ2-7; the match to TRBD1 covers 9 bases. The length of the CDR3 is 15 residues. V lost 4 bases and J lost 10; bases outside the gene matches: 15. CDR1 SGHDT and CDR2 YYEEEE come from the germline V gene. The CDR3 region is CASSPMTGGQQLQYV. In nucleotides, the CDR3 is TGTGCCAGCAGCCCGATGACAGGGGGGCAACAACTTCAGTACGTC.

This clone was recorded a few times. The chain combines TRBV9 with TRBJ1-3; D remains unclear. Germline V gene sequence: CDR1 SGDLS, CDR2 YYNGEE. The CDR3 consists of 15 residues. V lost 0 bases and J 0 bases, leaving 7 bases between the germline ends. This CDR3 is CASSVGLSSGNTIYF. The CDR3 DNA reads as TGTGCCAGCAGCGTAGGGCTGAGCTCTGGAAACACCATATATTTT. Full variable domain (remainder filled in from reference TRBV9 and TRBJ1-3): DSGVTQTPKHLITATGQRVTLRCSPRSGDLSVYWYQQSLDQGLQFLIQYYNGEERAKGNILERFSAQQFPDLHSELNLSSLELGDSALYFCASSVGLSSGNTIYFGEGSWLTVV.

V usage is TRBV18 and J usage is TRBJ2-1, with TRBD1 matching over 8 bases. The germline V gene has CDR1 KGHSH and CDR2 LQKENI. This CDR3 has 16 residues. J lost 9 bases, V lost 0 bases, and 10 bases had no gene match. The CDR3 is CASSPPLRGQKGEQFF. The CDR3 region has the DNA TGTGCCAGCTCACCACCTCTCAGGGGGCAGAAAGGTGAGCAGTTCTTC.

A single count supports this clone. This chain joins TRBV7-6 and TRBJ1-1; tentatively, D is TRBD1 (6 bases). The CDR3 extends over 15 amino acids. V was cut by 2 bases and J by 2 bases, with 12 bases left in between. CDR1 is SGHVS and CDR2 is FNYEAQ in the germline V gene. The CDR3 sequence: CASSLRQAGNTEAFF. The DNA of the CDR3 is TGTGCCAGCAGCTTAAGACAGGCCGGAAACACTGAAGCTTTCTTT.

This clone came up a few times. The chain links TRBV7-2 to TRBJ1-3; TRBD1 matches 8 bases. Germline V lookup: CDR1 SGHTA, CDR2 FQGNSA. The ends lost 1 base at V and 0 bases at J; junction bases unmatched: 5. This CDR3 contains 17 residues. CDR3 DNA sequence: TGTGCCAGCAGCTTAGGAGGACAGGGACTCTCTGGAAACACCATATATTTT. It translates to CASSLGGQGLSGNTIYF. Full variable domain (remainder filled in from reference TRBV7-2 and TRBJ1-3): GAGVSQSPSNKVTEKGKDVELRCDPISGHTALYWYRQSLGQGLEFLIYFQGNSAPDKSGLPSDRFSAERTGGSVSTLTIQRTQQEDSAVYLCASSLGGQGLSGNTIYFGEGSWLTVV.

This chain connects TRBV2 to TRBJ1-6; 10 nucleotides match TRBD1. The CDR3 has 13 amino acids. CDR1 is SNHLY, CDR2 FYNNEI, per germline. V trimming: 7 bases; J trimming: 11 bases; junction bases outside the gene matches: 5. The CDR3 nucleotides are TGTGCCAGCAAGGGACAGGGGATGACACCCCTCCACTTT. This sequence encodes CASKGQGMTPLHF.

This clone has a handful of counts. Other DNA sequences within the sample encode an identical CDR3. This chain connects TRBV7-9 to TRBJ2-1; 9 bases map to TRBD2. The V and J ends lost 3 bases and 2 bases, in that order; junction bases with no gene match: 5. The CDR3 extends over 16 amino acids. Germline V gives CDR1 SEHNR, CDR2 FQNEAQ (reference sequence). The CDR3 spells CASSLALAGAYNEQFF. In DNA form, the CDR3 reads TGTGCCAGCAGCTTGGCTTTAGCGGGGGCCTACAATGAGCAGTTCTTC.

This sequence joins TRBV4-1 and TRBJ2-7, with D unclear. Trimming shortened V by 0 bases and J by 7 bases, and 16 bases separated the two germline ends. CDR3 size: 15 residues. Germline lookup yields CDR1 MGHRA and CDR2 YSYEKL. As DNA, the CDR3 is TGCGCCAGCAGCCAAGAATTATTGGGCCCTGCGGAGCAGTACTTC. It codes for CASSQELLGPAEQYF.

A remark on this clone: This CDR3 is also generated by other DNA sequences in the sample. V gene TRBV6-6 combines with J gene TRBJ2-1; TRBD2 matches 11 bases. The V gene's germline CDR1 is MNHNY and CDR2 SVGAGI (reference sequence). This CDR3 has 15 amino acids. Trimming at V came to 6 bases and at J to 3 bases, leaving 4 bases not matched to a gene. The CDR3 is CASSKGLAVYNEQFF. CDR3 nucleotide sequence: TGTGCCAGCAGCAAGGGACTAGCGGTCTACAATGAGCAGTTCTTC.

The chain carries TRBV18 and TRBJ1-1; D ambiguous. The CDR3 loop spans 14 amino acids. Trimming took 1 base from V and 2 from J, leaving 8 bases between them. Germline CDR1 is KGHSH and CDR2 is LQKENI. The CDR3 DNA is TGTGCCAGCTCACCACGCACGGGAAACACTGAAGCTTTCTTT. Its translation: CASSPRTGNTEAFF.

The chain is built from TRBV7-3 and TRBJ2-1, with TRBD2 matching over 11 bases. V dropped 5 bases and J dropped 9; count of bases not matched to a gene: 0. This CDR3 has 12 amino acids. Germline values: CDR1 SGHTA, CDR2 FQGTGA. CDR3 DNA: TGTGCCAGCAGCGGGACTAGCGGTGAGCAGTTCTTC. It encodes CASSGTSGEQFF.

The J gene is TRBJ1-2, the V gene TRBV30; D ambiguous. The CDR3 consists of 13 residues. Between the trimmed V and J ends, which lost 0 bases and 3 bases, there was a span of 8 bases. Germline V lookup: CDR1 GTSNPN, CDR2 SVGIG (reference sequence). CDR3 DNA: TGTGCCTGGAGTGTGCAGAACCACTATGGCTACACCTTC. This codes for CAWSVQNHYGYTF.

CDR3 nucleotides: TGTGCCAGCAGCCGTGGCCTCCCGTTTTCCTACGAGCAGTACTTC. This translates into CASSRGLPFSYEQYF. The rearrangement links TRBV7-2 to TRBJ2-7; no firm D call. The CDR3 runs 15 residues. V lost 5 bases to trimming and J lost 1 base, with 15 bases between them. CDR1 and CDR2 (germline): SGHTA, FQGNSA.

The CDR3 sequence: CASSRPGTSGGYQETQYF. The DNA for the CDR3 is TGCGCCAGCAGCCGTCCCGGGACTAGCGGGGGGTACCAAGAGACCCAGTACTTC. This rearrangement joins TRBV4-1 to TRBJ2-5; TRBD2 aligns across 15 bases. The CDR3 has 18 residues. V was clipped by 4 bases and J by 0 bases; unmatched bases: 6. CDR1 is MGHRA, CDR2 YSYEKL, per germline.

The chain is built from TRBV4-2 and TRBJ2-5; 13 bases match TRBD2. CDR1 and CDR2 from the germline V gene are LGHNA and YNFKEQ. The junction had 8 bases not matched to a gene; V was cut back by 0 bases and J by 4 bases. This CDR3 comprises 18 residues. This CDR3 reads CASSQEWRTSGSRETQYF. The DNA of the CDR3 is TGTGCCAGCAGCCAAGAGTGGCGGACTAGCGGGAGTCGAGAGACCCAGTACTTC.

The chain couples TRBV9 to TRBJ2-2; D gene uncertain. The CDR3 is 14 residues long. V was clipped by 1 base and J by 5 bases, with 9 bases between them. Per the germline V gene, CDR1 is SGDLS and CDR2 is YYNGEE. The CDR3 DNA reads as TGTGCCAGCAGCGTATATCCCAGGACCGGGGAGCTGTTTTTT. Protein: CASSVYPRTGELFF.

This chain links TRBV3-1 (or the pseudogene TRBV3-2) with TRBJ1-3; unclear D gene. The germline V gene encodes CDR1 LGHDT and CDR2 YNNKEL (reference sequence). This CDR3 comprises 14 residues. Trimming shortened V by 0 bases and J by 9 bases, and 12 bases separated the two germline ends. CDR3 DNA sequence: TGTGCCAGCAGCCAAGAAAGCGGTTACGGCACCATATATTTT. It is translated as CASSQESGYGTIYF.

The chain couples TRBV6-1 to TRBJ2-5, with D uncertain. CDR1 is MNHNS and CDR2 is SASEGT in the germline V gene. This CDR3 region has 17 residues. Trimming took 3 bases from V and 0 from J, leaving 17 bases between them. The CDR3 sequence: CASSDSYVPWYQETQYF. The CDR3, as DNA: TGTGCCAGCAGTGATTCATACGTCCCCTGGTACCAAGAGACCCAGTACTTC.

Within the sample, this clone is large. The chain couples TRBV25-1 to TRBJ1-2, with D maybe TRBD1 (5 bases). Trimming removed 6 bases at V and 7 bases at J, with 15 bases between. The germline V gene encodes CDR1 MGHDK and CDR2 SYGVNS. The CDR3 extends over 13 amino acids. CDR3 amino acids: CASSLGELLGYTF. The CDR3 DNA follows: TGTGCCAGCAGCCTAGGGGAGCTGCTTGGCTACACCTTC.

This clone was counted once. The CDR3 DNA follows: TGTGCCAGCAGCTTAACAAGCGGACAGCAGTATTTT. Protein sequence: CASSLTSGQQYF. V and J are TRBV7-3 and TRBJ2-3, with D possibly called TRBD1 or TRBD2 (5 bases each). This CDR3 region has 12 residues. Trimming took off 0 bases at V and 11 bases at J, with 9 bases between the two ends. Germline CDR1 and CDR2: SGHTA and FQGTGA.

This rearrangement joins TRBV7-2 to TRBJ2-2; 9 positions match TRBD2. From germline, CDR1 is SGHTA and CDR2 FQGNSA. V was clipped by 4 bases and J by 6 bases; unmatched bases: 9. There are 16 residues in the CDR3. The CDR3 DNA reads TGTGCCAGCAGCTCCCGGCTAGCGGGAATCTCCGGGGAGCTGTTTTTT. It encodes CASSSRLAGISGELFF.

The chain carries TRBV12-3 or TRBV12-4 and TRBJ2-3; D not certain. Trimming took off 1 base at V and 6 bases at J, with 8 bases between the two ends. The CDR3 runs to 13 residues. For the CDR3, the DNA is TGTGCCAGCAGTTTAGGAGTTGGGGATACGCAGTATTTT. The encoded protein is CASSLGVGDTQYF.

The chain carries TRBV5-5 and TRBJ2-7; 11 bases line up with TRBD2. The CDR3 totals 15 residues. Germline loops: CDR1 SGHKS, CDR2 YYEKEE (reference sequence). V lost 3 bases and J lost 3; bases outside the gene matches: 5. This CDR3 reads CASSYSTSGVYEQYF. The CDR3 DNA reads TGTGCCAGCAGCTACTCGACTAGCGGGGTCTACGAGCAGTACTTC.

This clone was recorded once. The chain couples TRBV9 to TRBJ2-5; 7 bases line up with TRBD2. V was pared by 3 bases and J by 0 bases, with 5 bases of the junction left unmatched. CDR3 length: 15 amino acids. Germline-derived CDR1 and CDR2 are SGDLS and YYNGEE. The CDR3 here is CASSGDSGYQETQYF. DNA for the CDR3: TGTGCCAGCAGCGGGGATAGCGGGTACCAAGAGACCCAGTACTTC.